Below are 23 T cell receptor beta chains sequenced from a single sample in a study of sequential checkpoint blockade in melanoma. Treatment in this sample: randomized to nivolumab then ipilimumab (arm A) or the reverse (arm B). Some clones are missing from TCRdb's copy, which holds only in-frame ones; the method was immunoSEQ multiplex PCR. This table holds about 11,000 clones, 69% found once. Source: CD8+ T cells sorted from blood (inferred from file names), taken from a patient given nivolumab and ipilimumab in sequence. All receptors come from a human donor with melanoma.

The CDR3 region is CASSELRDSPGEQYF. CDR3 in DNA: TGCGCCAGCAGTGAGCTTAGGGACAGTCCGGGGGAGCAGTACTTC. J is TRBJ2-7 and V is TRBV10-1; 7 bases fit TRBD1. Looked up from germline, CDR1 is WNHNN and CDR2 is SYGVQD (reference sequence). The CDR3 contains 15 residues. V lost 2 bases and J lost 7; bases outside the gene matches: 11.

This clone has just a few counts. The gene calls are TRBV29-1 and TRBJ1-4; TRBD1 aligns across 8 bases. V dropped 4 bases and J dropped 1; count of bases not matched to a gene: 2. The CDR3 has 14 residues. Germline lookup yields CDR1 SQVTM and CDR2 ANQGSEA. CDR3 sequence (DNA): TGCAGCGTTGTACAGGGGGGAACTAATGAAAAACTGTTTTTT. This codes for CSVVQGGTNEKLFF. Complete variable domain (other parts from reference TRBV29-1 and TRBJ1-4): SAVISQKPSRDICQRGTSLTIQCQVDSQVTMMFWYRQQPGQSLTLIATANQGSEATYESGFVIDKFPISRPNLTFSTLTVSNMSPEDSSIYLCSVVQGGTNEKLFFGSGTQLSVL.

This chain joins TRBV11-2 and TRBJ1-5; the D gene is possibly TRBD1 (5 bases). The germline gives CDR1 SGHAT, CDR2 FQNNGV. The length of the CDR3 is 16 residues. The V gene lost 0 bases and the J gene lost 0 bases, with 9 bases spanning the gap. This CDR3 reads CASSLDNQGSNQPQHF. The DNA for the CDR3 is TGTGCCAGCAGCTTAGATAACCAGGGTAGCAATCAGCCCCAGCATTTT. The whole variable domain, filled in from reference TRBV11-2 and TRBJ1-5, reads EAGVAQSPRYKIIEKRQSVAFWCNPISGHATLYWYQQILGQGPKLLIQFQNNGVVDDSQLPKDRFSAERLKGVDSTLKIQPAKLEDSAVYLCASSLDNQGSNQPQHFGDGTRLSIL.

This clone was counted only a few times. The chain combines TRBV5-4 with TRBJ2-7; D gene unclear. CDR3 size: 12 residues. V lost 4 bases to trimming and J lost 4 bases, with 9 bases between them. Per germline, CDR1 SGHNT and CDR2 YYREEE (reference sequence). The DNA of the CDR3 is TGTGCCAGCAGCACCGGCGGTTACGAGCAGTACTTC. It is translated as CASSTGGYEQYF.

The chain employs TRBV30 and TRBJ1-2; unclear D gene. This CDR3 is built from 12 residues. V was cut by 0 bases and J by 2 bases, with 4 bases left in between. Germline V gene data show CDR1 as GTSNPN and CDR2 as SVGIG (reference sequence). CDR3 sequence (DNA): TGTGCCTGGAGTGTAATAAACTATGGCTACACCTTC. Translated, it gives CAWSVINYGYTF.

This rearrangement joins TRBV6-5 to TRBJ2-7; a weak D match, TRBD2 (5 bases). Trimming shortened V by 3 bases and J by 7 bases, and 16 bases separated the two germline ends. This CDR3 is 14 amino acids long. Germline loops: CDR1 MNHEY, CDR2 SVGAGI. DNA for the CDR3: TGTGCCAGCAGTTATACGGGAACCGTTGTTGAGCAGTACTTC. Translation gives CASSYTGTVVEQYF.

V usage is TRBV27 and J usage is TRBJ2-1, with 8 positions matching TRBD1. Germline assignment: CDR1 MNHEY and CDR2 SMNVEV (reference sequence). The CDR3 sequence is 15 residues long. The trim removed 0 bases at V and 6 bases at J, leaving 4 bases unmatched. Here the CDR3 reads CASSLSVDRANEQFF. The DNA of the CDR3 is TGTGCCAGCAGTTTATCTGTGGACAGGGCCAATGAGCAGTTCTTC.

The chain has TRBV6-6 and TRBJ2-7, with TRBD1 identical over 8 bases. V gave up 8 bases and J gave up 5 bases; unmatched junction bases: 11. The CDR3 spans 14 residues. The germline gives CDR1 MNHNY, CDR2 SVGAGI (reference sequence). CDR3 sequence reads: CASLGQGAIHEQYF. As DNA, the CDR3 is TGTGCCAGCTTGGGGCAGGGGGCGATCCACGAGCAGTACTTC.

The V gene is TRBV29-1, the J gene TRBJ2-1; 9 bases align to TRBD2. There are 17 residues in the CDR3. Losses at the gene ends were 1 base for V and 7 bases for J; bases not matched to a gene: 14. Looked up from germline, CDR1 is SQVTM and CDR2 is ANQGSEA. In nucleotides, the CDR3 is TGCAGCGTTGAAGGGAGAGGTTGGGCTAGCGGGGTAAATGAGCAGTTCTTC. Translated: CSVEGRGWASGVNEQFF.

The chain is built from TRBV7-9 and TRBJ2-7; 8 nucleotides agree with TRBD2. The V gene end was trimmed by 1 base and the J gene end by 2 bases; junction bases not matched to a gene: 4. The V gene's germline CDR1 is SEHNR and CDR2 FQNEAQ (reference sequence). This CDR3 has 15 amino acids. The DNA of the CDR3 is TGTGCCAGCAGCTTAGATTTCGGGAGGGCCTACGAGCAGTACTTC. As protein: CASSLDFGRAYEQYF.

The chain is built from TRBV2 and TRBJ2-7; D is ambiguous. This CDR3 is built from 14 residues. CDR1 is SNHLY, CDR2 FYNNEI, per germline. Trimming removed 8 bases from V and 7 bases from J, with 21 bases in between. CDR3 DNA: TGTGCCAGCGGCAGGCCCCAGGCGAGTCGGGAGCAGTACTTC. It codes for CASGRPQASREQYF.

The chain recombines TRBV7-7 with TRBJ2-1, with D tentatively TRBD1 (5 bases). With 0 bases removed from V and 2 bases from J, the gap between germline ends came to 14 bases. The CDR3 consists of 17 residues. Germline V CDR1 and CDR2: SSHAT, FNYEAQ (reference sequence). The CDR3, as DNA: TGTGCCAGCAGCTTAGCCTGGGGCGGAAGCGCCTACAATGAGCAGTTCTTC. Translation: CASSLAWGGSAYNEQFF.

The chain recombines TRBV28 with TRBJ2-7; TRBD1 aligns across 7 bases. Germline assignment: CDR1 MDHEN and CDR2 SYDVKM. The junction had 5 bases not matched to a gene; V was cut back by 3 bases and J by 0 bases. The CDR3 extends over 15 amino acids. This CDR3 reads CASSFGDSNSYEQYF. The CDR3 DNA is TGTGCCAGCAGTTTTGGGGACAGCAACTCCTACGAGCAGTACTTC. Variable domain in full (rest from reference TRBV28 and TRBJ2-7): DVKVTQSSRYLVKRTGEKVFLECVQDMDHENMFWYRQDPGLGLRLIYFSYDVKMKEKGDIPEGYSVSREKKERFSLILESASTNQTSMYLCASSFGDSNSYEQYFGPGTRLTVT.

The CDR3 here is CASSLGAGGTGELFF. Here the CDR3 DNA reads TGTGCCAGCAGCTTAGGAGCAGGAGGAACCGGGGAGCTGTTTTTT. The V gene is TRBV11-2, the J gene TRBJ2-2, with a weak D call TRBD2 (5 bases). CDR1 and CDR2 (germline): SGHAT, FQNNGV. CDR3 length equals 15 residues. The V and J ends lost 1 base and 5 bases respectively, with 11 bases between them.

This clone occurred a few times. This chain links TRBV23-1 with TRBJ2-7; D is perhaps TRBD2 (5 bases). TRBV23-1 belongs to the ORF category, with a function that is uncertain. Between the trimmed V and J ends, which lost 8 bases and 5 bases, there was a span of 22 bases. There are 15 residues in the CDR3. The CDR3 region has the DNA TGCGCCAGCCGTAGCCGGGGAGACCTGGGCCACGAGCAGTACTTC. This sequence encodes CASRSRGDLGHEQYF.

The gene calls are TRBV7-9 and TRBJ2-7; 8 bases line up with TRBD1. Germline V gene lookup returns CDR1 SEHNR and CDR2 FQNEAQ (reference sequence). The CDR3 contains 14 residues. With V trimmed by 5 bases and J by 4 bases, 7 bases remained unmatched. The CDR3: CASSPAGDRYEQYF. The CDR3 nucleotides read TGTGCCAGCAGCCCCGCAGGGGACAGGTACGAGCAGTACTTC.

This chain links TRBV25-1 with TRBJ2-7; a possible D gene is TRBD2 (7 bases). CDR3 size: 14 residues. CDR1 and CDR2 from the germline V gene are MGHDK and SYGVNS. With 6 bases removed from V and 7 bases from J, the gap between germline ends came to 19 bases. The CDR3: CASSLAWGGGEQYF. CDR3 DNA: TGTGCCAGCAGCCTCGCCTGGGGGGGCGGGGAGCAGTACTTC.

The J gene is TRBJ2-7, the V gene TRBV11-2, with no clear D. The V end was cut by 0 bases, the J end by 9 bases, with 12 bases between. The CDR3 is made up of 13 amino acids. In germline, CDR1 is SGHAT, CDR2 FQNNGV. CDR3 DNA sequence: TGTGCCAGCAGCTTAGATTATAGAGGTCGGCAGTACTTC. This encodes CASSLDYRGRQYF.

V usage is TRBV27 and J usage is TRBJ2-7; D is perhaps TRBD1 (6 bases). The germline CDR1 and CDR2 sequences are MNHEY and SMNVEV (reference sequence). The germline V and J ends were trimmed by 8 bases and 3 bases, with 17 bases remaining between them. This CDR3 is 14 amino acids long. The CDR3 is CASGVGGRIYEQYF. CDR3 nucleotide sequence: TGTGCCAGCGGAGTAGGGGGACGGATCTACGAGCAGTACTTC.

V is TRBV7-2 and J is TRBJ2-2; D is unclear. Germline V gene sequence: CDR1 SGHTA, CDR2 FQGNSA. This CDR3 comprises 15 residues. Trimming cost V 5 bases and J 8 bases, with 18 bases left between them. The CDR3 protein is CASSHPAATGGELFF. The CDR3 nucleotides are TGTGCCAGCAGCCATCCCGCGGCGACTGGGGGGGAGCTGTTTTTT.

The V call is TRBV4-3, the J call TRBJ2-6, with 7 bases matching TRBD1. V shed 2 bases, J shed 3 bases, and the junction held 4 bases outside the gene matches. The CDR3 contains 16 residues. Per germline, CDR1 LGHNA and CDR2 YSLEER. In DNA form, the CDR3 reads TGCGCCAGCAGCCAACTCGACAGGGATGGGGCCAACGTCCTGACTTTC. It codes for CASSQLDRDGANVLTF.

About this clone itself: Other DNA sequences in this sample translate to the same CDR3. The V call is TRBV27, the J call TRBJ2-7, with 7 bases matching TRBD1. V was pared by 6 bases and J by 0 bases, with 5 bases of the junction left unmatched. CDR1 and CDR2 from the germline V gene are MNHEY and SMNVEV (reference sequence). This CDR3 has 14 residues. CDR3 region: CASSPTGSSYEQYF. The CDR3 DNA sequence: TGTGCCAGCAGCCCGACAGGGAGCTCCTACGAGCAGTACTTC.

This chain uses TRBV20-1 with TRBJ1-2, with D possibly TRBD1 on 6 matching bases. CDR3 length: 11 amino acids. Trimming shortened V by 3 bases and J by 8 bases, and 10 bases separated the two germline ends. Germline CDR1 reads DFQATT; CDR2 reads SNEGSKA (reference sequence). The CDR3 reads CSASQGMGYTF. The CDR3 DNA reads as TGCAGTGCTAGCCAGGGGATGGGCTACACCTTC.